This T cell receptor (beta chain) is from a study of T cells after yellow fever vaccination. Overall study findings and caveats: Among primary-vaccination clones, most reappeared after the booster, at about 95% for CD4 and around 91% for CD8.

TCRdb fed the 5' RACE reads into MiXCR, producing one record per CDR3 protein. Here the sample spans 120,000 or so distinct CDR3 sequences, 13% to 15% being singletons. This CDR3 has 18 amino acids. With V trimmed by 0 bases and J by 2 bases, 8 bases remained unmatched. Germline loops: CDR1 MGHRA, CDR2 YSYEKL. As to this clonotype: Its antigen remains unknown.

Source: CD8+ T cells sorted from PBMCs, taken 5 days after the yellow fever booster vaccination. The chain is built from TRBV4-1 and TRBJ2-5, with 11 bases lining up with TRBD2. The sequence was collected from a man aged 18-30 years who received the YFV17D yellow fever vaccine. CDR3 sequence (DNA): TGCGCCAGCAGCCAAGAGATCGGACTAGCGGGTTTTCAAGAGACCCAGTACTTC. Its translation: CASSQEIGLAGFQETQYF.